Sequencing of this T cell receptor (beta chain) was carried out in a study of T-cell reconstitution after alpha-beta-depleted transplantation in children. CDR1 SQVTM and CDR2 ANQGSEA come from the germline V gene. V lost 6 bases, J lost 4 bases, and 12 bases lay in between. The CDR3 has 12 amino acids. This clonotype came up a few times. Preparation of the TCRbeta library used unique molecular identifiers. TCRdb reprocessed the PCR reads with MiXCR, giving one entry per CDR3 protein. The data hold about 900,000 distinct CDR3 sequences, with roughly 31% observed a single time. The chain has TRBV29-1 and TRBJ1-2; D remains unclear. The clonotype comes from a boy younger than two who had a stem cell transplant for SCID, so the T cells may come from the graft donor. Sequences were derived from PBMCs, mostly from graft donor cells, sampled 360 days after TCRalphabeta/CD19-depleted stem cell transplant. The CDR3: CSVGVARYGYTF. The CDR3 nucleotides read TGCAGCGTCGGGGTCGCCCGCTATGGCTACACCTTC.